The entry that follows covers one T cell receptor (beta chain) sequence. The data were taken from a study of shared clonotypes between healthy human individuals. The length of the CDR3 is 16 residues. The V gene's germline CDR1 is SGHTA and CDR2 FQGTGA. Trimming removed 5 bases from V and 0 bases from J, with 15 bases in between. The method was immunoSEQ multiplex PCR; TCRdb's version includes in-frame clones alone and lacks a portion of them. The data show about 690,000 clones, around 91% seen once. V gene TRBV7-3 combines with J gene TRBJ2-3; possibly TRBD2 for D (5 bases). The TCR originated in a man aged 18 to 30 in good health. Some clones in this sample may be carry-over from other donors' samples. Sequenced material: memory CD8+ T cells from PBMCs. Subset reported: CD45RO+ cells pooled with CCR7-negative TemRA cells. The CDR3 sequence: CASSQHYSASTDTQYF. The CDR3 DNA reads as TGTGCCAGCAGCCAACATTATAGCGCGAGCACAGATACGCAGTATTTT.